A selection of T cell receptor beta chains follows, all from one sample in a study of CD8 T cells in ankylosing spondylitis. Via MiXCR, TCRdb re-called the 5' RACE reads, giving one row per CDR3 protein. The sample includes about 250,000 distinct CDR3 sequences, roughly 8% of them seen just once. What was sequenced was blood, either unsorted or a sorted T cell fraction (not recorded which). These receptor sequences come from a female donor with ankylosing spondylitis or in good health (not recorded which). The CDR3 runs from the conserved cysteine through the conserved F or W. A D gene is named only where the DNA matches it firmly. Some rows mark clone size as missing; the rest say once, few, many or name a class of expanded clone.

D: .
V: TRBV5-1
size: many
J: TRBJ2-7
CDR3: CASSAGRWLDEQYF
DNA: TGCGCCAGCAGCGCTGGACGGTGGTTGGACGAGCAGTACTTC

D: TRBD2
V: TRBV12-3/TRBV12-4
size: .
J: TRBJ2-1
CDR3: CASRGGLAGGSSYNEQFF
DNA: TGTGCCAGCAGGGGGGGTCTAGCGGGAGGGAGCTCCTACAATGAGCAGTTCTTC

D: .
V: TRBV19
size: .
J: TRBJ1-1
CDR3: CASSIGRGPNTEAFF
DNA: TGTGCCAGTAGTATCGGCCGTGGTCCGAACACTGAAGCTTTCTTT

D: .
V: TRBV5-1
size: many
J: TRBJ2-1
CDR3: CASSLALLSLNEQFF
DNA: TGCGCCAGCAGCTTGGCCCTCTTAAGCTTAAATGAGCAGTTCTTC

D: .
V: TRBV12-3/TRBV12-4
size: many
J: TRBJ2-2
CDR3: CASSSGAVLQGGELFF
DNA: TGTGCCAGCAGTAGTGGGGCAGTTTTACAGGGCGGGGAGCTGTTTTTT

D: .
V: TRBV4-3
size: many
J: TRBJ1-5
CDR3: CASSLGYNQPQHF
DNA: TGCGCCAGCAGCCTCGGATATAATCAGCCCCAGCATTTT

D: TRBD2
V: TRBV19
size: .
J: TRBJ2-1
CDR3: CASSKTSGSSIDEQFF
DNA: TGTGCCAGTAGTAAGACTAGCGGGAGCTCTATCGATGAGCAGTTCTTC

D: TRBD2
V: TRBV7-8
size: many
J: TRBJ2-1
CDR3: CASSRLAGVLNEQFF
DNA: TGTGCCAGCAGCAGGCTAGCGGGAGTCCTCAATGAGCAGTTCTTC

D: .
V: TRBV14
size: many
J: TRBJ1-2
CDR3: CASSQGVGSATF
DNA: TGTGCCAGCAGCCAGGGGGTGGGGAGTGCCACCTTC

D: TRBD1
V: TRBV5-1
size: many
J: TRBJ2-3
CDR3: CASSSGTGETDTQYF
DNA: TGCGCCAGCAGCTCTGGGACAGGTGAAACAGATACGCAGTATTTT

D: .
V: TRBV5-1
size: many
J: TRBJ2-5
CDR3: CASSLEGGTQYF
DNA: TGTGCCAGCAGTTTAGAAGGGGGTACCCAGTACTTC

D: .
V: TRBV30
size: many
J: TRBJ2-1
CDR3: CAWGASNEQFF
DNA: TGTGCCTGGGGAGCCAGCAATGAGCAGTTCTTC

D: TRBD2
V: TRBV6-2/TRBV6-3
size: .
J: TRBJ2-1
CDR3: CASRPGLAGGRKYNEQFF
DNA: TGTGCCAGCAGACCGGGACTAGCGGGAGGGCGCAAGTACAATGAGCAGTTCTTC

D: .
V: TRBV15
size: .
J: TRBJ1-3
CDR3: CATSRWDRRDTIYF
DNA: TGTGCCACCAGCAGATGGGACCGAAGGGACACCATATATTTT

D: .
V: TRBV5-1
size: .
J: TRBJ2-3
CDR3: CASSWGRSPVSSDTQYF
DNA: TGCGCCAGCAGCTGGGGCCGGAGTCCGGTGAGCAGCGATACGCAGTATTTT

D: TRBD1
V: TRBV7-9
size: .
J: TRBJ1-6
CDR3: CASSSPRDREDNSPLHF
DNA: TGTGCCAGCAGCTCGCCCCGGGACAGGGAAGATAATTCACCCCTCCACTTT

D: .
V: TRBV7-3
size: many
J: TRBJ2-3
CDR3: CASSFTARDTQYF
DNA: TGTGCCAGCAGCTTCACAGCGAGGGATACGCAGTATTTT

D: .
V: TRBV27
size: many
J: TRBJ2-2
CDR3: CASSLAWTGTGELFF
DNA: TGTGCCAGCAGTCTCGCTTGGACGGGGACCGGGGAGCTGTTTTTT

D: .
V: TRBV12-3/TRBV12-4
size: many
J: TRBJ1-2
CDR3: CATRGSYGYGYTF
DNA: TGTGCCACCCGAGGGAGTTACGGCTATGGCTACACCTTC

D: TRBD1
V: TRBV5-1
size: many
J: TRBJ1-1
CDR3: CASSLAAGQGPPAFF
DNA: TGCGCCAGCAGCTTGGCAGCCGGACAGGGTCCGCCGGCTTTCTTT

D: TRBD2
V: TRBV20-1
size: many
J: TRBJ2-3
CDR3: CSAPAGGPADTQYF
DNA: TGCAGTGCCCCAGCGGGAGGGCCGGCAGATACGCAGTATTTT

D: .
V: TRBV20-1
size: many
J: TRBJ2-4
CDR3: CSARDTGPNIQYF
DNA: TGCAGTGCTAGAGATACAGGGCCCAACATTCAGTACTTC

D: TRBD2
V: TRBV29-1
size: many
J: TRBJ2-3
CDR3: CSAAGGDSRSTDTQYF
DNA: TGCAGCGCCGCCGGGGGGGACTCCCGTAGCACAGATACGCAGTATTTT

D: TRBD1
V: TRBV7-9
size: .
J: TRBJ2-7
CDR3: CASSRDRAVHEQYF
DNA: TGTGCCAGCAGCCGAGACAGGGCTGTCCACGAGCAGTACTTC

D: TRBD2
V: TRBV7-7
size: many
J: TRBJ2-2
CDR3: CASSFGLAGVGELFF
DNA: TGTGCTAGCAGCTTCGGACTAGCGGGAGTGGGGGAGCTGTTTTTT

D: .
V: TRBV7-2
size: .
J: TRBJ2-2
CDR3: CASSFFGDTGELFF
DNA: TGTGCCAGCAGCTTTTTCGGGGACACCGGGGAGCTGTTTTTT

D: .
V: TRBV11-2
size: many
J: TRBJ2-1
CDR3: CASSLRGDSLPNEQFF
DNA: TGTGCCAGCAGCCTAAGGGGGGACTCTTTACCAAATGAGCAGTTCTTC

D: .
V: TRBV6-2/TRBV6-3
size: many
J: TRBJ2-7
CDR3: CASSYSRKLGSYEQYF
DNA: TGTGCCAGCAGTTATAGTCGGAAACTAGGGTCCTACGAGCAGTACTTC

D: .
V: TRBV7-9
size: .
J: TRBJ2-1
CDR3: CASTSGTLILNEQFF
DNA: TGTGCCAGCACCTCGGGGACCTTAATACTCAATGAGCAGTTCTTC

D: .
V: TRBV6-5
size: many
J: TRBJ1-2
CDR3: CASSYSPDRGSGYTF
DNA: TGTGCCAGCAGTTACAGCCCGGACCGGGGTTCTGGCTACACCTTC

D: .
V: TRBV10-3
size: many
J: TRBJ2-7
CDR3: CAIQKSGGPGYEQYF
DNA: TGTGCCATCCAAAAGTCCGGAGGGCCGGGGTACGAGCAGTACTTC

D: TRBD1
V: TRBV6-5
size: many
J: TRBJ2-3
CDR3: CASSYPGQGSTQYF
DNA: TGTGCCAGCAGTTACCCGGGACAGGGGAGTACGCAGTATTTT

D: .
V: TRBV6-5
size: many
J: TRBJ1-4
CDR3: CASSSYGTEGEKLFF
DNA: TGTGCCAGCAGTTCCTACGGGACCGAAGGAGAAAAACTGTTTTTT

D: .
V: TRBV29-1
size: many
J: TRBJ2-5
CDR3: CSVDTEPSTTQYF
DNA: TGCAGCGTTGACACAGAACCTTCGACGACCCAGTACTTC

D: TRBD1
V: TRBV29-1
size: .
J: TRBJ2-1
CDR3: CSVAQGVRNEQFF
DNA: TGCAGCGTTGCACAGGGGGTACGGAATGAGCAGTTCTTC

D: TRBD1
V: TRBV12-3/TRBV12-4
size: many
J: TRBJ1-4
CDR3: CASGSSGQGKVNEKLFF
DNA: TGTGCCAGCGGTAGCTCGGGACAGGGGAAGGTTAATGAAAAACTGTTTTTT

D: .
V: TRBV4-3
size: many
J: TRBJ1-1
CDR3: CASSQVEAGNTEAFF
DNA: TGCGCCAGCAGCCAAGTAGAGGCGGGGAACACTGAAGCTTTCTTT

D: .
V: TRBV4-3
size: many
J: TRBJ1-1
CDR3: CASSLNGGRTEAFF
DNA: TGCGCCAGCAGCCTTAACGGGGGAAGGACTGAAGCTTTCTTT

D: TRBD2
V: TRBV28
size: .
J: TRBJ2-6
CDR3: CASRGGDANVLTF
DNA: TGTGCCAGCAGGGGGGGGGATGCCAACGTCCTGACTTTC

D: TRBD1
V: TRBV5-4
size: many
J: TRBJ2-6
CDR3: CASSPGQGLSGANVLTF
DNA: TGTGCCAGCAGCCCCGGACAGGGCCTCTCTGGGGCCAACGTCCTGACTTTC